The 20 T cell receptor beta chains below all came from one sample that was sequenced in a study of identical twins. From the 5' RACE reads, TCRdb called clonotypes with MiXCR, one entry per CDR3 protein. The sample consists of about 190,000 distinct CDR3 sequences, around 15% of them appearing once. The same data also contributed to another study, on T cells expressing NK-cell markers.

Specimen: CD8+ T cells sorted from blood. These receptors all stem from a woman aged 18-29 years in good health.

This clonotype was seen a few times. The chain links TRBV11-2 to TRBJ2-1; no firm D call. V was shortened by 4 bases and J by 9 bases, with 16 bases between the two germline ends. The germline gives CDR1 SGHAT, CDR2 FQNNGV. The CDR3 is made up of 14 amino acids. This chain's CDR3 is CASSSSPTGGEQFF. CDR3 coding DNA: TGTGCCAGCAGCTCCTCCCCGACGGGCGGTGAGCAGTTCTTC.

Only a few counts were recorded for this clonotype. This chain uses TRBV7-9 with TRBJ2-7; TRBD1 matches 9 bases. Germline V gives CDR1 SEHNR, CDR2 FQNEAQ (reference sequence). J gave up 2 bases and V 4 bases, and 9 bases lay outside the gene matches. This CDR3 spans 16 amino acids. The CDR3 DNA sequence: TGTGCCAGCAGCTCCCCGGGGACAGGGAAAACCTACGAGCAGTACTTC. As protein: CASSSPGTGKTYEQYF. Looking up the rest from reference TRBV7-9 and TRBJ2-7 gives the full variable domain: DTGVSQNPRHKITKRGQNVTFRCDPISEHNRLYWYRQTLGQGPEFLTYFQNEAQLEKSRLLSDRFSAERPKGSFSTLEIQRTEQGDSAMYLCASSSPGTGKTYEQYFGPGTRLTVT.

The chain couples TRBV14 to TRBJ2-3, with unresolved D. Germline CDR1 SGHDN, CDR2 FVKESK. The V end lost 4 bases, the J end lost 6 bases, and 23 bases lay between the germline ends. CDR3 length equals 17 residues. This CDR3 reads CASSPYVGPGVRDTQYF. The CDR3, as DNA: TGTGCCAGCAGCCCTTACGTGGGTCCCGGTGTAAGGGATACGCAGTATTTT.

The chain is built from TRBV7-9 and TRBJ2-1; D possibly matches TRBD1 or TRBD2 (5 bases each). With 4 bases removed from V and 8 bases from J, the gap between germline ends came to 15 bases. Germline CDR1 and CDR2: SEHNR and FQNEAQ (reference sequence). This CDR3 is built from 14 residues. The CDR3 spells CASSSRDGLHEQFF. CDR3 DNA: TGTGCCAGCAGCTCGAGGGACGGCCTCCATGAGCAGTTCTTC.

This clonotype appeared many times. The chain uses TRBV5-1 and TRBJ2-5; D may correspond to TRBD1 or TRBD2 (6 bases each). This CDR3 is built from 15 residues. V was pared by 4 bases and J by 2 bases, with 15 bases between. CDR1 SGHRS and CDR2 YFSETQ come from the germline V gene. CDR3 sequence reads: CASSGRGVTQETQYF. For the CDR3, the DNA is TGCGCCAGCAGCGGTAGGGGGGTGACTCAAGAGACCCAGTACTTC.

The V call is TRBV20-1, the J call TRBJ1-2, with TRBD1 identical over 8 bases. Germline CDR1 DFQATT, CDR2 SNEGSKA (reference sequence). V lost 6 bases, J lost 4 bases, and 10 bases stayed unmatched. There are 14 residues in the CDR3. The CDR3 region is CSARTPDRVYGYTF. CDR3 sequence (DNA): TGCAGTGCGCGAACCCCGGACAGGGTCTATGGCTACACCTTC.

In this sample, this clonotype turned up a few times. The V call is TRBV12-3 or TRBV12-4, the J call TRBJ2-7; D is unresolved. The V end lost 1 base, the J end lost 4 bases, and 14 bases lay between the germline ends. CDR3 length equals 15 residues. The CDR3 sequence is CASSLDRQREYEQYF. Written as DNA, the CDR3 is TGTGCCAGCAGTTTAGATCGGCAAAGAGAGTACGAGCAGTACTTC.

The V gene is TRBV11-2, the J gene TRBJ2-7, with a possible D match to TRBD2 (5 bases). The V gene lost 0 bases and the J gene lost 3 bases, with 12 bases spanning the gap. This CDR3 spans 15 amino acids. Germline loops: CDR1 SGHAT, CDR2 FQNNGV. For the CDR3, the DNA is TGTGCCAGCAGCTTAGATGGAGACTATGACTACGAGCAGTACTTC. As protein: CASSLDGDYDYEQYF. Based on the CDR3 plus reference TRBV11-2 and TRBJ2-7, the full variable domain is EAGVAQSPRYKIIEKRQSVAFWCNPISGHATLYWYQQILGQGPKLLIQFQNNGVVDDSQLPKDRFSAERLKGVDSTLKIQPAKLEDSAVYLCASSLDGDYDYEQYFGPGTRLTVT.

This clonotype was seen a few times. The V and J genes are TRBV7-9 and TRBJ2-5; 10 bases line up with TRBD1. Germline-derived CDR1 and CDR2 are SEHNR and FQNEAQ (reference sequence). This CDR3 is 15 amino acids long. The V gene end was trimmed by 4 bases and the J gene end by 5 bases; junction bases not matched to a gene: 7. In DNA form, the CDR3 reads TGTGCCAGCAGCTCTTCACGGACAGGGGGGGAGACCCAGTACTTC. Amino acids: CASSSSRTGGETQYF.

The V call is TRBV5-1, the J call TRBJ2-7, with D perhaps matching TRBD2 (5 bases). Trimming cost V 0 bases and J 2 bases, with 9 bases left between them. The length of the CDR3 is 14 residues. Germline CDR1 is SGHRS and CDR2 is YFSETQ. The CDR3 reads CASSLARATYEQYF. CDR3 in DNA: TGCGCCAGCAGCTTGGCGCGGGCAACCTACGAGCAGTACTTC. The entire variable domain, with the rest obtained from reference TRBV5-1 and TRBJ2-7, is as follows: KAGVTQTPRYLIKTRGQQVTLSCSPISGHRSVSWYQQTPGQGLQFLFEYFSETQRNKGNFPGRFSGRQFSNSRSEMNVSTLELGDSALYLCASSLARATYEQYFGPGTRLTVT.

The chain carries TRBV4-2 and TRBJ2-1, with D perhaps TRBD2 (7 bases). The CDR3 extends over 16 amino acids. Germline CDR1 and CDR2: LGHNA and YNFKEQ. Trimming pared 0 bases from V and 3 bases from J, leaving 12 bases between. The CDR3: CASSQETRGGYNEQFF. The CDR3 nucleotides read TGTGCCAGCAGCCAAGAAACTAGGGGGGGCTACAATGAGCAGTTCTTC.

The chain recombines TRBV24-1 with TRBJ2-1, with TRBD2 matching over 8 bases. The CDR3 covers 11 residues. Germline CDR1 reads KGHDR; CDR2 reads SFDVKD. Trimming removed 11 bases from V and 5 bases from J; junction bases left unmatched: 1. CDR3 DNA: TGTGCCAATAGCGGGGACAATGAGCAGTTCTTC. As protein: CANSGDNEQFF.

V and J are TRBV6-2 or TRBV6-3 and TRBJ1-3; D is ambiguous. Germline V CDR1 and CDR2: MNHEY, SVGEGT. CDR3 length: 15 amino acids. V shed 0 bases and J shed 4 bases, with 10 bases lying between them. The CDR3 is CASSYSSSPGNTIYF. CDR3 nucleotide sequence: TGTGCCAGCAGTTACTCCAGCTCGCCGGGAAACACCATATATTTT.

At least ten counts were recorded for this clonotype. This chain links TRBV7-9 with TRBJ2-5; 15 bases line up with TRBD2. CDR1 is SEHNR and CDR2 is FQNEAQ in the germline V gene (reference sequence). The junction had 1 base not matched to a gene; V was cut back by 8 bases and J by 3 bases. This CDR3 is 14 amino acids long. Written as DNA, the CDR3 is TGTGCCAGCCGGACTAGCGGGAGGGAAGAGACCCAGTACTTC. Translation: CASRTSGREETQYF.

The rearrangement joins TRBV7-8 to TRBJ1-4; D is possibly TRBD1 (6 bases). This CDR3 region has 15 residues. The V end was cut by 5 bases, the J end by 5 bases, with 15 bases between. Germline-derived CDR1 and CDR2 are SGHVS and FQNEAQ. In DNA, the CDR3 is TGTGCCAGCAGCACACGTGGGGGCAGCAATGAAAAACTGTTTTTT. As protein: CASSTRGGSNEKLFF.

The chain carries TRBV4-3 and TRBJ2-1; possibly TRBD1 or TRBD2 for D (5 bases each). Germline loops: CDR1 LGHNA, CDR2 YSLEER. V was cut by 0 bases and J by 4 bases, with 10 bases left in between. CDR3 length: 15 amino acids. The CDR3 nucleotides read TGCGCCAGCAGCCAAGAGAGGGGCCTATACAATGAGCAGTTCTTC. Its translation is CASSQERGLYNEQFF.

The chain employs TRBV18 and TRBJ2-1; a weak D match, TRBD1 (6 bases). CDR3 length equals 15 residues. Trimming stripped 0 bases from V and 3 bases from J, with 9 bases between. Germline V CDR1 and CDR2: KGHSH, LQKENI. This CDR3 is CASSPPHRDYNEQFF. The CDR3 coding sequence is TGTGCCAGCTCACCACCTCACAGGGACTACAATGAGCAGTTCTTC.

This chain joins TRBV4-3 and TRBJ2-2, with TRBD1 as a possible D gene (5 bases). This CDR3 contains 16 residues. With 2 bases removed from V and 4 bases from J, the gap between germline ends came to 14 bases. Germline V lookup: CDR1 LGHNA, CDR2 YSLEER. CDR3 protein: CASSQNYQGITGELFF. The CDR3 DNA reads as TGCGCCAGCAGCCAAAACTATCAGGGAATCACCGGGGAGCTGTTTTTT.

The chain carries TRBV5-1 and TRBJ2-7, with D uncertain. CDR1 SGHRS and CDR2 YFSETQ come from the germline V gene. There are 11 residues in the CDR3. Trimming left V 5 bases short and J 3 bases short, with 6 bases between. CDR3 coding DNA: TGCGCCAGCAGAAGAGGCTACGAGCAGTACTTC. Encoded protein: CASRRGYEQYF. Full variable domain (rest looked up from reference TRBV5-1 and TRBJ2-7): KAGVTQTPRYLIKTRGQQVTLSCSPISGHRSVSWYQQTPGQGLQFLFEYFSETQRNKGNFPGRFSGRQFSNSRSEMNVSTLELGDSALYLCASRRGYEQYFGPGTRLTVT.

The V call is TRBV7-9, the J call TRBJ2-5; TRBD1 agrees at 9 bases. CDR1 and CDR2 (germline): SEHNR, FQNEAQ (reference sequence). There are 16 residues in the CDR3. V lost 4 bases, J lost 5 bases, and 11 bases stayed unmatched. The CDR3 sequence: CASSSDRDRAEETQYF. For the CDR3, the DNA is TGTGCCAGCAGCTCGGACCGGGACAGGGCGGAGGAGACCCAGTACTTC.